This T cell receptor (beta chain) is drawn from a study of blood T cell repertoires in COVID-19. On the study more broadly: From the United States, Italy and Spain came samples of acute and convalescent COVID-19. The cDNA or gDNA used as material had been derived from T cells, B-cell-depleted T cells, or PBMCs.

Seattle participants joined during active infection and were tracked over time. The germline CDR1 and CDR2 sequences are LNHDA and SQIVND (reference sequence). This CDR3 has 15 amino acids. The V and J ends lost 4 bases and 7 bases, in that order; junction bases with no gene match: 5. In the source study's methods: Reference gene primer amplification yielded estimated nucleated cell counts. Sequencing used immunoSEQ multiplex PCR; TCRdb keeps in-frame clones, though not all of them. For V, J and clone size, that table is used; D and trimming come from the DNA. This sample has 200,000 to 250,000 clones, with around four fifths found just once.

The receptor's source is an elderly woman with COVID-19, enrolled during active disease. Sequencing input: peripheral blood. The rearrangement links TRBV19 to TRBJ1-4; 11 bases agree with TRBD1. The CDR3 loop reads CASSTRTGGSEKLFF. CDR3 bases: TGTGCCAGTAGTACCAGGACAGGGGGCAGTGAAAAACTGTTTTTT. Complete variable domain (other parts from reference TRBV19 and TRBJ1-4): DGGITQSPKYLFRKEGQNVTLSCEQNLNHDAMYWYRQDPGQGLRLIYYSQIVNDFQKGDIAEGYSVSREKKESFPLTVTSAQKNPTAFYLCASSTRTGGSEKLFFGSGTQLSVL.